This T cell receptor beta chain was obtained from a study of OX40 agonist ivuxolimab in advanced cancers. Study overall: The treatment was a fully human IgG2 OX40 agonist, ivuxolimab. Aged about 20 to 80 with a mean of roughly 65 years, they were roughly 83% male.

Germline loops: CDR1 SGHRS, CDR2 YFSETQ. V dropped 2 bases and J dropped 4; count of bases not matched to a gene: 7. This CDR3 is built from 16 residues. Assay used: immunoSEQ multiplex PCR; TCRdb lists only in-frame clones, some missing. Seen here are about 72,000 clones, about 90% observed once, and the top ten hold approximately 1.4%. The sampling schedule covered blood at baseline, cycle 4 day 1, and cycle 7 day 1. The chain employs TRBV5-1 and TRBJ2-5, with TRBD2 identical over 11 bases. Sequenced here: CD4+ or CD8+ T cells sorted from blood, sampled in a trial of the OX40 agonist ivuxolimab. This clonotype was obtained from an adult with an advanced solid tumor such as melanoma, head and neck, liver or kidney cancer. The CDR3 nucleotides read TGCGCCAGCAGCTTTGGGCTAGCGGGAGGATCAGAGACCCAGTACTTC. As protein: CASSFGLAGGSETQYF.